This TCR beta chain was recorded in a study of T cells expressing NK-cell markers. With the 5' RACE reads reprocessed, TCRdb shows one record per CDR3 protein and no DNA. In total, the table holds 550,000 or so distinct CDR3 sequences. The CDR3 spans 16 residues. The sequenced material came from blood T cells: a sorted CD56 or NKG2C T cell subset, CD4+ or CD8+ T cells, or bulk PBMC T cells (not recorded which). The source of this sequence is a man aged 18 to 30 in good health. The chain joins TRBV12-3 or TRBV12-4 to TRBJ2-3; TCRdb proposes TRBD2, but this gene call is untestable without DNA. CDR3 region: CASSHRLADNTDTQYF.